This T cell receptor (beta chain) was identified during a study of blood T cells in healthy people across ages. Study-level background: About one barcoded beta molecule per two T cells was the capture yield of template switching.

CDR3 size: 17 residues. Germline V lookup: CDR1 PRHDT, CDR2 FYEKMQ (reference sequence). V shed 8 bases, J shed 0 bases, and the junction held 10 bases outside the gene matches. Healthy Russian Caucasian donors spanned ages about 6 to 100 years. Then a second PCR, running roughly 7 to 11 cycles, was carried out with a sample-barcoded 5' primer and a J-beta primer mix. MiXCR, applied by TCRdb to the 5' RACE reads, yields one record per CDR3 protein. The sample shows 750,000 to 950,000 distinct CDR3 sequences, approximately 24% of them seen only once. This clonotype was counted a few times. The sample was also reused in another study, on T cells of mothers and their children. This second study notes: Whether related or unrelated, pairs show similar shaping of TCR recombination output by thymic selection.

This clonotype was sampled from a boy aged 5-17 years in good health. Sequencing was done on a sample of blood. The chain joins TRBV13 to TRBJ2-6; 7 positions match TRBD1. CDR3 loop: CASGRGQSRSGANVLTF. The DNA of the CDR3 is TGTGCCAGCGGCCGGGGACAGTCACGCTCTGGGGCCAACGTCCTGACTTTC.